This T cell receptor (beta chain) was retrieved from a study of blood T cell repertoires in COVID-19. For the study at large: Sites in the United States, Italy and Spain provided acute and convalescent COVID-19 samples.

Per germline, CDR1 WSHSY and CDR2 SAAADI. Deletions cut 9 bases from V and 6 bases from J, with 15 bases between. This CDR3 spans 13 amino acids. This clone was observed a handful of times. In the study's own analysis: Reference gene primer amplification in the assay estimated nucleated cell counts. Method: immunoSEQ multiplex PCR; TCRdb's copy keeps in-frame clones and lacks some. The D gene and trimming were derived from the DNA, and the V and J assignments and clone size from that table. The sample lists more than 70,000 clones, 80% occurring once. The V call is TRBV10-2, the J call TRBJ2-1; D is perhaps TRBD1 (7 bases). The sample was peripheral blood. The TCR sequence derives from a woman between 65 and 79 years old with acute or convalescent COVID-19. Written as DNA, the CDR3 is TGCGCCAGTGGCCAGGGGGGCAGCAATGAGCAGTTCTTC. It specifies CASGQGGSNEQFF.